The rows below give T cell receptor beta chains drawn from one sample of a study of blood T cell repertoires in COVID-19. Generated by immunoSEQ multiplex PCR, the TCRdb table keeps only in-frame clones and is missing some. The data hold 25,000 to 30,000 clones, with roughly 90% observed a single time. Sequencing was done on a sample of peripheral blood. The receptors here all came from a human donor in a cohort sampled during active COVID-19. Each CDR3 is given with its conserved first and last residue. D genes are given only for firm matches. Size is omitted from some rows. Given values are once, few, many or a class for expanded clones.

abundance	j_gene	d_gene	v_gene	CDR3nt	CDR3aa
.	TRBJ1-2	.	TRBV28	TGTGCCAGCAGTCAAGAGGACAGTTTCTATGGCTACACCTTC	CASSQEDSFYGYTF
.	TRBJ1-5	.	TRBV6-5	TGTGCCAGCAGGCCCACAGAGTCTAGCAATCAGCCCCAGCATTTT	CASRPTESSNQPQHF
.	TRBJ2-5	TRBD1	TRBV5-1	TGCGCCACCGACCCTACAGGGGACCAAGAGACCCAGTACTTC	CATDPTGDQETQYF
few	TRBJ1-6	.	TRBV5-8	TGTGCCAGCAGCCCGGTGAACTTT	CASSPVNF
.	TRBJ1-6	.	TRBV5-6	TGTGCCAGCAGTATGGGTGGGAGCTCCTATAATTCACCCCTCCACTTT	CASSMGGSSYNSPLHF
.	TRBJ2-5	TRBD1	TRBV6-6	TGTGCCAGCAGTTACCCAGGACAGGGGAAAGAGACCCAGTACTTC	CASSYPGQGKETQYF
.	TRBJ1-3	.	TRBV5-1	TGCGCCCGCGGGGGGGGTCTTGGAAACACCATATATTTT	CARGGGLGNTIYF
.	TRBJ1-2	.	TRBV19	TGTGCCAGTAGTATAAGGGACTCGGGCAGGACACTCTATGGCTACACCTTC	CASSIRDSGRTLYGYTF
.	TRBJ2-7	TRBD2	TRBV19	TGTGCCATTACGGGGGGGGAGTACGAGCAGTACTTC	CAITGGEYEQYF
.	TRBJ2-5	.	TRBV27	TGTGCCAGCAGTTTATCGGTCTTCGGAGAGACCCAGTACTTC	CASSLSVFGETQYF
.	TRBJ1-1	TRBD1	TRBV7-9	TGTGCCAGCAGGACAGGGGACACTGAAGCTTTCTTT	CASRTGDTEAFF
.	TRBJ2-3	.	TRBV7-3	TGTGCCAGCAGCCATTCGGGATCAGATACGCAGTATTTT	CASSHSGSDTQYF
.	TRBJ2-3	TRBD2	TRBV4-2	TGTGCCAGCAGCCAAGATGGGCCGGCGGGGGCAGATACGCAGTATTTT	CASSQDGPAGADTQYF
.	TRBJ2-7	.	TRBV5-1	TGCGCCAGCAGCTTGGAGGGCAGGGGCGACGAGCAGTACTTC	CASSLEGRGDEQYF
.	TRBJ1-5	.	TRBV3-1/TRBV3-2	TGTGCCAGCAGCCAAGGTGAGCAGCCCCAGCATTTT	CASSQGEQPQHF
.	TRBJ1-2	TRBD1	TRBV20-1	TGCAGTGCCAGGACAGGGACCGGCTACACCTTC	CSARTGTGYTF
.	TRBJ1-2	TRBD1	TRBV7-9	TGTGCCAGCAGCTTGGGACAGGTCGGATACTATGGCTACACCTTC	CASSLGQVGYYGYTF
.	TRBJ1-2	.	TRBV21-1	TGTGCCAGCAGCAAAGTCGAGGAACAGGGGGCGGGCTATGGCTACACCTTC	CASSKVEEQGAGYGYTF
.	TRBJ2-3	.	TRBV7-2	TGTGCCAGCAGCCTTAGGGGGGGAGGCGGTACAGATACGCAGTATTTT	CASSLRGGGGTDTQYF
.	TRBJ2-3	.	TRBV9	TGTGCCAGCAGCGCTAAACTAGATGCAGGGGCAGATACGCAGTATTTT	CASSAKLDAGADTQYF
.	TRBJ2-7	TRBD1	TRBV11-2	TGTGCCAGCAGCTTAGATGGGGTAGGGGGCGACGAGCAGTACTTC	CASSLDGVGGDEQYF
.	TRBJ1-2	.	TRBV12-3/TRBV12-4	TGTGCCAGCAGTTTAGTAACAGCCGGCTACACCTTC	CASSLVTAGYTF
.	TRBJ1-5	.	TRBV6-6	TGTGCCAGCCGAGTTACAGGGAGCAATCAGCCCCAGCATTTT	CASRVTGSNQPQHF
once	TRBJ2-7	.	TRBV6-6	TGTGCCAGCGGGGAAACAGGTTCGGTGTTC	CASGETGSVF
.	TRBJ2-2	TRBD2	TRBV10-3	TGTGCCATCATGCCTAGCGGGGGGGCGAACACCGGGGAGCTGTTTTTT	CAIMPSGGANTGELFF
.	TRBJ1-6	.	TRBV19	TGTGCCAGTAGTATGGGACTCCTTTCACCCCTCCACTTT	CASSMGLLSPLHF
once	TRBJ2-3	.	TRBV18	TGTGCCAGCTCACGTCTGGCAAACACAGATACGCAGTATTTT	CASSRLANTDTQYF
.	TRBJ2-3	.	TRBV7-6	TGTGCCAGCAGCCCTTTGGAGGGCCCCCGCACAGATACGCAGTATTTT	CASSPLEGPRTDTQYF
.	TRBJ2-1	.	TRBV4-1	TGCGCCAGCAGCCAAGGTCCCACAGGGAGTGAGTACAATGAGCAGTTCTTC	CASSQGPTGSEYNEQFF
.	TRBJ1-1	TRBD1	TRBV28	TGTGCCAGCAGTCTGACAGGGTTAGGGAGTGAAGCTTTCTTT	CASSLTGLGSEAFF
.	TRBJ1-4	.	TRBV19	TGTGCCAGTAGTATAAAGGGAGGTAATGAAAAACTGTTTTTT	CASSIKGGNEKLFF
.	TRBJ1-2	.	TRBV11-2	TGTGCCAGCAGCTTTGCACTAGGCTACACCTTC	CASSFALGYTF
.	TRBJ2-3	.	TRBV18	TGTGCCAGCTCACCACCGGTTGGCTCCCTAGAGGCGGATACGCAGTATTTT	CASSPPVGSLEADTQYF
.	TRBJ2-7	TRBD1	TRBV6-2/TRBV6-3	TGTGCCAGCAGCCAGGACAGGGGGCTCTACGAGCAGTACTTC	CASSQDRGLYEQYF
once	TRBJ2-3	TRBD1	TRBV5-1	TGCGCCAGCAGCTCGGACAGGGGGTCCGATACGCAGTATTTT	CASSSDRGSDTQYF
.	TRBJ2-5	.	TRBV4-1	TGCGCCAGCAGCCAAGCTGGCCGCGGGGAGACCCAGTACTTC	CASSQAGRGETQYF
once	TRBJ2-7	.	TRBV3-1/TRBV3-2	TGTGCCAGCAGCCCCGGAGGGACCCCCTCCTACGAGCAGTACTTC	CASSPGGTPSYEQYF
.	TRBJ2-5	TRBD2	TRBV19	TGTGCCAGTAGTCCTAGGACTAGCCTAGAGACCCAGTACTTC	CASSPRTSLETQYF
.	TRBJ1-6	TRBD1	TRBV5-1	TGCGCCAGCAGCTTCTGGACAGGATCACCCCTCCACTTT	CASSFWTGSPLHF
.	TRBJ1-3	.	TRBV28	TGTGCCAGCAGGCCCCCCGGGGAGGCTGGAAACACCATATATTTT	CASRPPGEAGNTIYF
.	TRBJ2-2	.	TRBV2	TGTGCCAGCAGTGATCCTGGACTCTTCGCGAACACCGGGGAGCTGTTTTTT	CASSDPGLFANTGELFF
.	TRBJ2-6	.	TRBV5-1	TGCGCCAGCAGCTTGGATCCGGGGGCTGGGGCCAACGTCCTGACTTTC	CASSLDPGAGANVLTF
.	TRBJ2-7	TRBD2	TRBV10-3	TGTGCCATCACCCGGACTAGCGGAACCTACGAGCAGTACTTC	CAITRTSGTYEQYF
few	TRBJ1-1	TRBD1	TRBV28	TGTGCCAGCAGTTCGGGACAGACGAACACTGAAGCTTTCTTT	CASSSGQTNTEAFF